This TCR beta chain was identified during a study of cytomegalovirus exposure and HLA in healthy donors (dated by TCRdb to about 2017). Describing the broader study: An earlier analysis of roughly 500 of the donors reported 250 to 350 Gb of sequence data and more than 90 million unique TCR beta sequences from 150 million to 200 million T cells. About 300 gigabases of sequencing data and around 85 million unique TCR sequences made up an early release that covered 640 HLA-typed donors. Among the roughly 390 genotyped donors, around 81% belonged to the genetic ancestry cluster associated with self-reported Caucasian donors. The aim of the study was to test whether cataloging public T cell receptors could identify signatures of past pathogen exposure. The study profiled the T cell repertoires of about 640 subjects by immunosequencing and related them to cytomegalovirus serostatus. Besides the first cohort of approximately 670 subjects, a separate validation cohort made up of 90 to 150 different subjects was used. To predict cytomegalovirus infection status, the study brought together high-throughput TCR immunosequencing, statistical association of individual TCRs with disease status, and machine learning. A later analysis re-examined previously published TCR beta repertoires from just over 650 donors and added high-resolution HLA genotyping to investigate patterns of TCR occurrence. The later analysis used no new phenotypic data to find candidate immune exposures, relying instead on TCR beta sequences and their occurrence across donors. An earlier analysis of approximately 640 of the donors applied high-throughput TCR beta sequencing to assess whether each TCR beta V gene segment acted as functional or pseudogenic. Alongside the repertoire data, information on donor age, sex, ethnicity and CMV serostatus was compiled. A later genetic analysis used genome-wide SNP genotypes for about 55% of the 666 donors, treating that subset as a discovery cohort. Every repertoire in the discovery cohort had been generated on one and the same sequencing platform. Class I and class II HLA loci were covered by the typing at four-digit resolution. Typing coverage differed by locus: A, B, C, DRB1 and DQB1 were typed in roughly 629-640 donors, DQA1 in roughly 510, DPA1 in 600 to 610, and DPB1 in just under 480. Roughly 5 DR-DQ haplotypes were handled as single units for association and clustering, since linkage in the cohort was strong. Among about 410 genotyped donors of the cohort, an average of approximately 220,000 unique TCR beta nucleotide sequences was sequenced per donor, of which about 18% were non-productive. Paper-wide results and their limitations: Cytomegalovirus status was reported to be diagnosed by the classifier with high specificity and sensitivity in both the original and validation cohorts. The earlier analysis of 587 of the donors excluded roughly 17 rarely observed V segments, including chromosome 9 orphons, because counts were too low. In vitro tests confirmed that three of the cytomegalovirus-associated TCR beta chains recognize cytomegalovirus antigens. Linkage disequilibrium might explain the correlated functional status among segregating V segments, but an unknown experimental factor could not be excluded. The cohort was sequenced for TCR beta chains only, and without alpha or paired-chain data the features that could be detected were limited. Across donors, most TCR sequences were observed very rarely, whereas some public TCRs were present in many individuals. For the cohort, immune exposure information was limited to CMV serostatus. In an earlier analysis of under 600 of the donors, most TCR beta V segments were observed in productive rearrangements about 87% or about 30% of the time, broadly matching IMGT annotations. The sequencing pipeline was judged likely to have produced a cluster of highly shared sequence variants as a technical artifact. Because some donors lacked HLA typing at each locus, the association tests relied only on the typed subset. In a later analysis, HLA-associated TCR beta chains were found to be more clonally expanded and to have lower generation probabilities than equally common non-associated chains. Assigning TCR associations to individual alleles was difficult when HLA alleles, especially DR and DQ, strongly co-occurred. A further reported finding was that TCR beta sequences accurately predicted the HLA-A and HLA-B alleles for most subjects in the first cohort. In a later analysis, TCR association rates were found to vary across HLA loci, with the most associated TCRs seen for DRB1 alleles and the fewest for HLA-C alleles. The presence/absence analyses assumed that sequencing depth was roughly uniform across donors, and that assumption may not be true. According to a later analysis, most CMV-associated TCR beta chains appeared to be HLA-restricted, and the HLA associations seemed to be driven largely by CMV exposure. It was suggested by the authors that the approach could potentially be generalized to other disease states and immunological phenotypes. In a later genetic analysis, a missense DCLRE1C variant was associated with V-gene and J-gene trimming of TCR beta chains, and the association was replicated in an independent cohort. A total of 164 TCR beta chains were listed by the study as associated with cytomegalovirus. A later genetic analysis reported fewer N-insertions in productive TCRs among donors in an Asian-associated ancestry cluster than the approximately 670-donor mean. A later analysis reported that several top co-occurrence clusters appeared linked to parvovirus B19, influenza, CMV and Epstein-Barr virus. A later analysis associated roughly 17,000 TCR beta sequences with specific HLA alleles at a false discovery rate of 0.05. Some IMGT-functional V segments, including TRBV6-2 and TRBV6-3, could not be told apart with the 87-base-pair reads, so those segments were excluded.

The cohort comprised around 700 healthy bone marrow donors. At the time of sampling, all cohort members were nominally healthy, though unrecorded immune exposures were likely present. The donor tested CMV seropositive, placing the donor among the approximately 290 seropositive members of the cohort. Every donor gave a peripheral blood sample, and the peripheral blood mononuclear cells from that sample were used for TCR beta sequencing. Genomic DNA was extracted from the blood cell samples with the Qiagen DNeasy Blood Extraction Kit. Library prep was done by the immunoSEQ multiplex PCR assay. The multiplex PCR relied on a mix of 60 forward primers for TCR Vbeta segments and 13 reverse primers for TCR Jbeta segments. A multiplex PCR assay on genomic DNA amplified the CDR3 region of rearranged TCR beta genes. On the Illumina HiSeq System, the amplified TCR beta libraries were sequenced as 87-base-pair reads. The study's own analysis went as follows. A later analysis counted tens of millions of unique TCR beta chains across the 650 to 700 repertoires, and 10 million to 12 million of these chains were shared by at least two donors. To remove PCR and sequencing errors, raw reads were error-corrected and collapsed into unique sequences using a nearest-neighbor algorithm that merged closely related sequences. To assign V, D and J gene segments, CDR3 sequences were aligned to IMGT reference sequences. For a sequence to be retained, a match of at least six nucleotides was required to both a V gene segment and a J gene segment. Rearrangements were called productive when the CDR3 lacked stop codons and stayed in frame with V and J; all others were non-productive. CDR3 was defined by IMGT convention, running from the second conserved V-encoded cysteine to the conserved J-encoded phenylalanine. The earlier analysis of some 580 of the donors excluded any sequence lacking an unambiguous match to a single V gene segment. In an earlier analysis of 587 of the donors, a V segment was called functional when productive rearrangements were above 56.7%, and segregating when the standard deviation between donors exceeded 5%. A statistical classification framework was built to diagnose cytomegalovirus status from the catalog of TCR beta chain sequences. V and J gene assignment, in a later analysis, came from comparing TCR nucleotide sequences with IMGT/GENE-DB human TR gene sequences. The TCRdist pipeline was used in a later analysis to assign CDR3 sequences and most-parsimonious VDJ recombination scenarios. In a later analysis, every TCR beta chain was defined by the combination of its CDR3 amino acid sequence and its V-gene family, and reads without a unique V-gene family were dropped. A later analysis removed 500 to 650 highly shared, low-generation-probability nucleotide sequences to deal with suspected cross-contamination and a sequencing artifact. In a later analysis, a clonal expansion index for each public chain was calculated from normalized within-repertoire ranks of inferred template counts. Generation probabilities in a later analysis came from a VDJ recombination model fitted to out-of-frame rearrangements, and those results were checked against IGoR. In a later analysis, TCR-TCR, TCR-HLA and TCR-CMV co-occurrence was scored with hypergeometric tests, and a repertoire-size bias correction was applied to TCR pairs. False discovery rates were estimated in a later analysis by permuting HLA or CMV assignments 20 times. A later analysis grouped co-occurring TCRs with DBSCAN, adding TCRdist sequence similarity when clustering within HLA-allele-positive subsets. Repertoires with fewer than 30,000 or more than 120,000 public chains, plus five repertoires with anomalous nucleotide sharing, were excluded from co-occurrence clustering. Drawn from immuneACCESS, this table holds only the in-frame rearrangements with V and J called that TCRdb kept. Clones are partly lost; checked studies trace under half to an unresolved V gene and leave the rest unexplained. The V and J calls and the clone size are those of that table, but D and trimming were determined from the DNA. This sample is represented by about 170,000 clones; roughly 72% of them were singletons. The top ten clones comprise about 2.1% of the sample.

A remark on this clone: The clone's antigen remains unknown. The input lacks base qualities; no much larger clone sits a single base away.

There are 14 amino acids in the CDR3, from cysteine to phenylalanine inclusive. Of the read, only the CDR3 DNA is kept; its 42 bases are in frame from base 1. V gives up 5 bases and J gives up 3 bases, and the segment between their germline ends measures 13 bases. The germline V gene (reference sequence) yields SEHNR for CDR1 and FQNEAQ for CDR2. The origin of this receptor is a woman under 40 in good health and CMV-seropositive. Sequences were obtained from PBMCs. The chain links TRBV7-9 with TRBJ1-2, and the D gene may be TRBD1, 5 bases matching. The CDR3 protein: CASSPEQDYYGYTF. Read as DNA, the sequence is TGTGCCAGCAGCCCGGAACAGGATTACTATGGCTACACCTTC.